The T cell receptor (beta chain) described here comes from a study of cytomegalovirus exposure and HLA in healthy donors. Study details: The approximately 120 validation repertoires used the same platform as the 666 first-cohort repertoires, a later analysis reported.

Germline CDR1 is GTSNPN and CDR2 is SVGIG (reference sequence). The CDR3 contains 13 residues. V was clipped by 2 bases and J by 7 bases, with 15 bases between them. General observations from the study: The CMV antigen specificity of three CMV-associated chains was confirmed through in vitro analysis. There were around 160 TCR beta chains listed as cytomegalovirus-associated.

Assay: immunoSEQ multiplex PCR; the TCRdb copy retains only in-frame clones and omits some. In the table there are about 120,000 clones, approximately 90% of which are singletons. With respect to this clone: The antigen is unknown.

This receptor was identified in a woman younger than 35 in good health and CMV-seropositive. The sequencing sample was made of PBMCs. V gene TRBV30 combines with J gene TRBJ2-7; D is possibly TRBD1 (5 bases). The CDR3 DNA follows: TGTGCCTGGAGTACATCAGGGTCTGGGGAGCAGTACTTC. Its protein is CAWSTSGSGEQYF.